The 15 T cell receptor beta chains given below trace back to one sample, sequenced in a study of OX40 agonist ivuxolimab in advanced cancers. Produced via immunoSEQ multiplex PCR; TCRdb's table is partial and in-frame only. The sample includes about 110,000 clones, approximately 90% of them seen just once. This specimen consisted of CD4+ or CD8+ T cells sorted from blood, obtained in a trial of the OX40 agonist ivuxolimab. These receptor sequences come from an adult with an advanced solid tumor such as melanoma, head and neck, liver or kidney cancer.

The genes are TRBV28 and TRBJ2-6; no firm D call. The CDR3 contains 16 residues. Germline V gives CDR1 MDHEN, CDR2 SYDVKM. V lost 6 bases to trimming and J lost 0 bases, with 12 bases between them. The CDR3 sequence is CASRGSVSSGANVLTF. The CDR3, as DNA: TGTGCCAGCAGAGGTTCAGTGAGCTCTGGGGCCAACGTCCTGACTTTC.

The genes are TRBV27 and TRBJ1-6; no clear D gene. CDR1 is MNHEY and CDR2 is SMNVEV in the germline V gene (reference sequence). Trimming removed 7 bases at V and 6 bases at J, with 13 bases between. The CDR3 covers 14 residues. This chain's CDR3 is CASTSYQPNSPLHF. Here the CDR3 DNA reads TGTGCCAGCACCTCCTACCAGCCTAATTCACCCCTCCACTTT.

V is TRBV19 and J is TRBJ1-1; TRBD1 matches at 10 bases. This CDR3 comprises 15 residues. Germline V gene lookup returns CDR1 LNHDA and CDR2 SQIVND (reference sequence). The J segment lost 6 bases and the V segment lost 5 bases, leaving 9 bases of the junction unmatched. The CDR3 coding sequence is TGTGCCAGTAGTCTCCGGGACAGGGGATCTGCTGAAGCTTTCTTT. Translated, it gives CASSLRDRGSAEAFF.

The CDR3 is CASTTINGVNQPQHF. Here the CDR3 DNA reads TGTGCCAGTACCACGATAAATGGGGTCAATCAGCCCCAGCATTTT. J is TRBJ1-5 and V is TRBV19; D not resolved. Looked up from germline, CDR1 is LNHDA and CDR2 is SQIVND (reference sequence). The V gene lost 7 bases and the J gene lost 3 bases, with 16 bases spanning the gap. This CDR3 comprises 15 residues.

The rearrangement joins TRBV13 to TRBJ1-5; 12 nucleotides match TRBD1. This CDR3 contains 16 residues. Germline CDR1 PRHDT, CDR2 FYEKMQ (reference sequence). Germline trimming cut 5 bases from V and 3 bases from J; bases unmatched to any gene: 5. DNA of the CDR3: TGTGCCAGCAGCCTGGGGACAGGGGGCTCCAATCAGCCCCAGCATTTT. Translated, it gives CASSLGTGGSNQPQHF.

The chain is built from TRBV6-5 and TRBJ2-7; no firm D call. Trimming stripped 5 bases from V and 6 bases from J, with 8 bases between. This CDR3 has 11 residues. The V gene's germline CDR1 is MNHEY and CDR2 SVGAGI. CDR3 DNA: TGTGCCAGCAGTGCCCTTGGCGAGCAGTACTTC. It translates to CASSALGEQYF.

The chain recombines TRBV5-1 with TRBJ2-7; TRBD1 matches 12 bases. Trimming removed 3 bases from V and 7 bases from J; junction bases left unmatched: 8. CDR1 is SGHRS, CDR2 YFSETQ, per germline. The CDR3 covers 15 residues. The CDR3 sequence: CASSSGTGGPGEQYF. CDR3 coding DNA: TGCGCCAGCAGCTCAGGGACAGGGGGCCCAGGGGAGCAGTACTTC.

This sequence joins TRBV30 and TRBJ1-3; D not resolved. The V end lost 5 bases, the J end lost 7 bases, and 9 bases lay between the germline ends. Germline assignment: CDR1 GTSNPN and CDR2 SVGIG (reference sequence). CDR3 length equals 11 residues. CDR3 coding DNA: TGTGCCTGGCTTCTAGCGAACACCATATATTTT. It is translated as CAWLLANTIYF.

The chain joins TRBV5-1 to TRBJ1-2; D may be TRBD1 (5 bases). The CDR3 has 16 amino acids. From germline, CDR1 is SGHRS and CDR2 YFSETQ. The ends were cut back, 4 bases at V and 3 bases at J, with 19 bases in the middle. The CDR3 spells CASSLVGRSKDYGYTF. The CDR3, as DNA: TGCGCCAGCAGCCTGGTGGGGCGCAGTAAGGACTATGGCTACACCTTC.

This chain joins TRBV19 and TRBJ1-5, with TRBD1 as a possible D gene (5 bases). The CDR3 is made up of 15 amino acids. Trimming took 6 bases from V and 1 from J, leaving 13 bases between them. Germline V gives CDR1 LNHDA, CDR2 SQIVND (reference sequence). The CDR3: CASSRDGPSNQPQHF. Here the CDR3 DNA reads TGTGCCAGTAGCAGGGACGGACCGAGCAATCAGCCCCAGCATTTT. The variable domain in full, completed from reference TRBV19 and TRBJ1-5, reads DGGITQSPKYLFRKEGQNVTLSCEQNLNHDAMYWYRQDPGQGLRLIYYSQIVNDFQKGDIAEGYSVSREKKESFPLTVTSAQKNPTAFYLCASSRDGPSNQPQHFGDGTRLSIL.

This chain joins TRBV5-1 and TRBJ2-3; 7 bases fit TRBD2. Trimming took 0 bases from V and 6 from J; bases not matched to a gene: 4. Per the germline V gene, CDR1 is SGHRS and CDR2 is YFSETQ. The CDR3 sequence is 14 residues long. This CDR3 is CASSLAGTTDTQYF. Here the CDR3 DNA reads TGCGCCAGCAGCTTGGCAGGGACTACCGATACGCAGTATTTT. The variable domain in full, with the rest retrieved from reference TRBV5-1 and TRBJ2-3, is KAGVTQTPRYLIKTRGQQVTLSCSPISGHRSVSWYQQTPGQGLQFLFEYFSETQRNKGNFPGRFSGRQFSNSRSEMNVSTLELGDSALYLCASSLAGTTDTQYFGPGTRLTVL.

The chain combines TRBV5-1 with TRBJ1-2; D not resolved. Germline CDR1 is SGHRS and CDR2 is YFSETQ. The CDR3 has 12 residues. With 0 bases removed from V and 7 bases from J, the gap between germline ends came to 7 bases. The CDR3 spells CASSLGDSGYTF. The CDR3 DNA sequence: TGCGCCAGCAGCTTGGGAGACTCTGGCTACACCTTC.

CDR3 in amino acids: CASSPKLAGVNTGELFF. CDR3 DNA: TGTGCCAGCAGCCCAAAACTAGCGGGAGTGAACACCGGGGAGCTGTTTTTT. The chain has TRBV7-2 and TRBJ2-2; TRBD2 agrees at 11 bases. Trimming at V came to 5 bases and at J to 1 base, leaving 6 bases not matched to a gene. This CDR3 is 17 amino acids long. The germline gives CDR1 SGHTA, CDR2 FQGNSA.

The chain combines TRBV25-1 with TRBJ2-3; a possible D gene is TRBD2 (7 bases). Trimming took 2 bases from V and 5 from J, leaving 14 bases between them. The germline V gene has CDR1 MGHDK and CDR2 SYGVNS. The CDR3 sequence is 15 residues long. This CDR3 reads CASSELGGGRDTQYF. As DNA, the CDR3 is TGTGCCAGCAGTGAACTGGGGGGGGGCCGAGATACGCAGTATTTT.

The rearrangement links TRBV7-2 to TRBJ2-5; TRBD2 is a possible D gene (7 bases). The V end lost 0 bases, the J end lost 4 bases, and 15 bases lay between the germline ends. CDR3 length equals 16 residues. The V gene's germline CDR1 is SGHTA and CDR2 FQGNSA. The CDR3 loop is CASSLAKGGLGETQYF. CDR3 DNA: TGTGCCAGCAGCTTAGCCAAGGGGGGGCTGGGAGAGACCCAGTACTTC.